This TCR beta chain originates from a study of shared clonotypes between healthy human individuals. The assay was immunoSEQ multiplex PCR, and TCRdb's table has in-frame clones only and misses some. Of more than 850,000 clones listed, about four fifths are singletons. V lost 4 bases and J lost 3; bases outside the gene matches: 6. CDR3 length: 16 residues. Germline assignment: CDR1 LGHNT and CDR2 FRNRAP. The receptor comes from a man aged 18 to 30 in good health. Some clones in this sample may be carry-over from other donors' samples. The genes are TRBV12-5 and TRBJ2-1, with 10 nucleotides matching TRBD1. Sequenced input: memory CD4+ T cells from PBMCs. The subset was: CD45RA-negative fraction. The chain's CDR3 is CASGWGTGAVYNEQFF. The CDR3, as DNA: TGTGCTAGTGGTTGGGGGACAGGGGCCGTCTACAATGAGCAGTTCTTC.